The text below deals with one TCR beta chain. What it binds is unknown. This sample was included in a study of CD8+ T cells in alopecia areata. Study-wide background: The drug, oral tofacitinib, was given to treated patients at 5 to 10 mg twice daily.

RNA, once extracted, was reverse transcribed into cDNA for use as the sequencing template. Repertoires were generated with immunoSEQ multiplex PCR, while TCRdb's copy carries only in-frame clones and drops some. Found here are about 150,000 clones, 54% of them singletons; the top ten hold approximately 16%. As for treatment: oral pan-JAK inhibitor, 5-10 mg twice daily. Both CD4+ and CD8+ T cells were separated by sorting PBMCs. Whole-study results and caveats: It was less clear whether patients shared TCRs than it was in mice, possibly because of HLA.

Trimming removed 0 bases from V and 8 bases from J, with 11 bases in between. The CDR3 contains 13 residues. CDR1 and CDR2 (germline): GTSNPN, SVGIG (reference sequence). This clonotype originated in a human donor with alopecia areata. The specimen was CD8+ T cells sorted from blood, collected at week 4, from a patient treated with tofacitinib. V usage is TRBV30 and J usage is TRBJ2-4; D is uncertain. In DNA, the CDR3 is TGTGCCTGGAGTGTACTGGCTGGGGACATTCAGTACTTC. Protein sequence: CAWSVLAGDIQYF.